This T cell receptor beta chain was documented in a study of OX40 agonist ivuxolimab in advanced cancers. Regarding the study as a whole: What antigens the expanded peripheral T cells recognized was never established. Dosing at 0.1 to 3.0 mg/kg was accompanied by clonal expansion of CD4+ and CD8+ blood T cells by week 6.

Profiling relied on immunoSEQ multiplex PCR, and the TCRdb table lists in-frame clones only, not all of them. The sample gives about 90,000 clones, less than 95% of which show up once; 1.5% to 2% is in the top ten. Germline lookup yields CDR1 SEHNR and CDR2 FQNEAQ (reference sequence). CDR3 size: 14 residues. Trimming removed 5 bases from V and 8 bases from J, with 16 bases in between. This clone was seen more than once but under ten times. No antigen is known for it. The J gene is TRBJ1-3, the V gene TRBV7-9; D is uncertain. The sample consisted of CD4+ or CD8+ T cells sorted from blood, taken in a trial of the OX40 agonist ivuxolimab. The TCR originated in an adult with an advanced solid tumor such as melanoma, head and neck, liver or kidney cancer. The CDR3 DNA follows: TGTGCCAGCAGCAGAGCGGGGTCTTTAGACACCATATATTTT. Protein product: CASSRAGSLDTIYF.